This T cell receptor beta chain comes out of a study of identical twins' blood T cells. Six healthy women, forming three identical twin pairs, donated samples. The three twin pairs were reared together, likely meeting the same infections. Original analysis: Each library had about 2 to 3.6 million CDR3 reads and about 85,000 to nearly 550,000 clonotypes. TCRdb reanalysed the 5' RACE reads using MiXCR and keeps one entry per CDR3 protein. V and J calls and clone size were set by TCRdb, not the authors. The sample contains fewer than 450,000 distinct CDR3 sequences, under 30% of which appear only once. Material: PBMCs. This TCR derives from a woman aged 18 to 55 in good health.

DNA of the CDR3: TGTGCCAGTAGTAGTGGGAACAGCAATCAGCCCCAGCATTTT. Translation gives CASSSGNSNQPQHF. The rearrangement uses TRBV19 and TRBJ1-5; D not certain. CDR3 size: 14 residues. The germline V gene has CDR1 LNHDA and CDR2 SQIVND (reference sequence). V gave up 4 bases and J gave up 1 base, with 8 bases separating them.